This paragraph covers one T cell receptor beta chain sequence. V lost 4 bases to trimming and J lost 0 bases; unmatched junction nucleotides: 6. CDR1 is SQVTM and CDR2 is ANQGSEA in the germline V gene. This CDR3 is built from 16 residues. Graves' hyperthyroidism is called stable when ophthalmopathy does not progress within 18 months. Researchers amplified the TCR beta CDR3 regions from RNA transcripts. The primer set for the first-round RT-PCR of the TCR CDR3 was HTBI. TCRdb re-called the multiplex PCR reads through MiXCR, storing one row per CDR3 protein. The repertoire holds about 290,000 distinct CDR3 sequences, with approximately 13% as singletons. The data are from a study of T cells in Graves' hyperthyroidism and ophthalmopathy.

The V and J genes are TRBV29-1 and TRBJ2-1; 10 bases are a match to TRBD1. The sample taken for sequencing was blood. The receptor was isolated from a woman aged 35 to 49 with Graves' hyperthyroidism. Here the CDR3 reads CSVARTGGISYNEQFF. CDR3 sequence (DNA): TGCAGCGTTGCAAGGACAGGGGGGATCTCCTACAATGAGCAGTTCTTC.